The entry below gives a single TCR beta chain sequence along with its context. Its antigen has not been determined. Base qualities were left out, and no much larger clone turns up one base away. The data derive from a study of somatic mutations in T cells in chronic GVHD (dated by TCRdb to 2019 to 2021). Genomic DNA was isolated and then used for the TCRbeta deep sequencing. The immunoSEQ assay, provided as a commercial service, was used for TCRbeta CDR3 sequencing and initial data processing. The paper's processing steps were these. Reads were demultiplexed, adapter and primer sequences removed, similar clones merged by frequency-ratio clustering, and V, D, J genes annotated with IMGT. TCRdb took this table from immuneACCESS and kept in-frame rearrangements with V and J called. Such tables lack part of the clones; where checked against another copy, unresolved V genes explain under half of the gap, and the rest is unexplained. V, J and clone size reflect that table, while D and trimming were determined from the DNA. This sample gives fewer than 2,000 clones in total; roughly 60% of them show up just once. 59% of the sample is taken by the ten largest.

Peripheral blood was collected in sodium heparin tubes, and mononuclear cells were isolated by Ficoll-Paque PLUS density gradient centrifugation. The sample taken for sequencing was CD8+ T cells from blood. The sequence was obtained from a male patient between 45 and 60 years old with chronic graft-versus-host disease. It is possible that, after a transplant, some T cells come from the graft donor.

The nucleotide sequence is given as TGCGCCAGCAGTTCCTGGGAAGGGGACGAGCAGTACTTC. Translated, this is CASSSWEGDEQYF. Rearrangement joined TRBV4-1 to TRBJ2-7, with a weak D call of TRBD1 (5 bases match). The germline V gene provides CDR1 MGHRA and CDR2 YSYEKL. Trimming removed 6 bases from V and 5 bases from J, leaving 14 bases between the germline ends. Taken from cysteine to phenylalanine, the CDR3 has 13 residues. The read is trimmed to its CDR3 DNA, 39 bases read in frame from base 1.